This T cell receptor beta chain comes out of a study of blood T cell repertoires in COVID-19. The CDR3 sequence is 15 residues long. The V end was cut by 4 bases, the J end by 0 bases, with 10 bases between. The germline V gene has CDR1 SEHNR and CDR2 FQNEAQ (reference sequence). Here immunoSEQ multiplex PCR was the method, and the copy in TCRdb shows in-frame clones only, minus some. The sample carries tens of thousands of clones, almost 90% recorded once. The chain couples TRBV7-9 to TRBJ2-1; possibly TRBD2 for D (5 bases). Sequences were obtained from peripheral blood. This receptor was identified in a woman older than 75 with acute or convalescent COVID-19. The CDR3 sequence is CASSSVTTSYNEQFF. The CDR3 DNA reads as TGTGCCAGCAGCTCTGTGACTACCTCCTACAATGAGCAGTTCTTC.